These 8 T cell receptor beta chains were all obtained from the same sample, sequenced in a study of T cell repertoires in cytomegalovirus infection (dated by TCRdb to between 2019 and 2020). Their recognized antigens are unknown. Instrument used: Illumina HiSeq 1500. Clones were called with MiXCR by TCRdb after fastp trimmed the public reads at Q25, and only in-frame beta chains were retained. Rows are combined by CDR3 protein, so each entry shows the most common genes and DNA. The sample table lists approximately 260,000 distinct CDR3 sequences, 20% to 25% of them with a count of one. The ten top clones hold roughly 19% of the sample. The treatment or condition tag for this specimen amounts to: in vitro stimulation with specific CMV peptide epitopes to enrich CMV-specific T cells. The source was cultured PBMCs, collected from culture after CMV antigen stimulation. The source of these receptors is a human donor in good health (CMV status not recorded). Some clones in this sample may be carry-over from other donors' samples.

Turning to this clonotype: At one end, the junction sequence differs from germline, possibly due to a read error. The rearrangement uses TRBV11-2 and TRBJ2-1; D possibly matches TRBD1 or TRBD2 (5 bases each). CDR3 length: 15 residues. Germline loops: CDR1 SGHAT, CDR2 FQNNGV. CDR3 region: CASSLPRGIDNEQLF. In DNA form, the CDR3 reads TGTGCCAGCAGCTTACCCCGGGGCATAGACAATGAGCAGTTATTC.

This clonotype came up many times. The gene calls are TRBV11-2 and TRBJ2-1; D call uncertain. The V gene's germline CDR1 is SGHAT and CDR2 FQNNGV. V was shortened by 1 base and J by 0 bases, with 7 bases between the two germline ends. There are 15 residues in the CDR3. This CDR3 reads CASSLVRSSYNEQFF. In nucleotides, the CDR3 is TGTGCCAGCAGCTTAGTGAGGAGCTCCTACAATGAGCAGTTCTTC.

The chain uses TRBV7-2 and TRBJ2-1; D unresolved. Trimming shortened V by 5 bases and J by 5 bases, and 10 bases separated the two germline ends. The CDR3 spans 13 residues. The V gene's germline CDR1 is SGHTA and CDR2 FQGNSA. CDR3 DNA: TGTGCCAGCAGCACCTACAGAGACAATGAGCAGTTCTTC. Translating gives CASSTYRDNEQFF.

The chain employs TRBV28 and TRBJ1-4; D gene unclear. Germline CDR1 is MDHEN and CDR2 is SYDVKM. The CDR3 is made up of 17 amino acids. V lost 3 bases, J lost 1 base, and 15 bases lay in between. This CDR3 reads CASSFFGGMGTNEKLFF. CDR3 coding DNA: TGTGCCAGCAGTTTTTTCGGAGGGATGGGAACTAATGAAAAACTGTTTTTT. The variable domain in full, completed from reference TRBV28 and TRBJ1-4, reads DVKVTQSSRYLVKRTGEKVFLECVQDMDHENMFWYRQDPGLGLRLIYFSYDVKMKEKGDIPEGYSVSREKKERFSLILESASTNQTSMYLCASSFFGGMGTNEKLFFGSGTQLSVL.

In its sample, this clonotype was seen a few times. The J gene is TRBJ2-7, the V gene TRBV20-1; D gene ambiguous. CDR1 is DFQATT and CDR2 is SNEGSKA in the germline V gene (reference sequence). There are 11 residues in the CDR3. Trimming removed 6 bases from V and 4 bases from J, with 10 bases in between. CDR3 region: CSASDGYEQYF. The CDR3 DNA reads TGCAGTGCATCAGACGGTTACGAGCAGTACTTC.

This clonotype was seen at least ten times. CDR3 DNA sequence: TGTGCCAGCACTGATGGGGGGAGGAACACTGAAGCTTTCTTT. The encoded protein is CASTDGGRNTEAFF. The chain carries TRBV28 and TRBJ1-1; weak D call: TRBD1 (5 bases). The germline V gene has CDR1 MDHEN and CDR2 SYDVKM. This CDR3 comprises 14 residues. Trimming left V 7 bases short and J 1 base short, with 13 bases between. Looking up the rest from reference TRBV28 and TRBJ1-1 gives the full variable domain: DVKVTQSSRYLVKRTGEKVFLECVQDMDHENMFWYRQDPGLGLRLIYFSYDVKMKEKGDIPEGYSVSREKKERFSLILESASTNQTSMYLCASTDGGRNTEAFFGQGTRLTVV.

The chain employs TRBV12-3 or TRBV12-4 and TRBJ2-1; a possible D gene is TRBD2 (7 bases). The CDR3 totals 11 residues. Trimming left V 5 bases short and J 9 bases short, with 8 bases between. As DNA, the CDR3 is TGTGCCAGCAGTCGGGGGGCTGAGCAGTTCTTC. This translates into CASSRGAEQFF.

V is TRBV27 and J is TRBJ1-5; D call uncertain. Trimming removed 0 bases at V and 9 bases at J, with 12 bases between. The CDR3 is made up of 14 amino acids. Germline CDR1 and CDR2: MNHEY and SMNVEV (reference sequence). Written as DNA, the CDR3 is TGTGCCAGCAGTTTATCTGGCTTAGCACGGCCCCAGCATTTT. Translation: CASSLSGLARPQHF.